The 14 T cell receptor beta chains reported below all come from one sample, sequenced in a study of identical twins. From the 5' RACE reads, TCRdb called clonotypes with MiXCR, one entry per CDR3 protein. This table holds roughly 260,000 distinct CDR3 sequences, roughly an eighth found once. Sequencing input: memory (CD45RO+) T cells sorted from blood. These receptors were collected from a woman aged 18-29 years in good health.

The V gene is TRBV27, the J gene TRBJ2-7, with 9 nucleotides matching TRBD2. This CDR3 is 16 amino acids long. Looked up from germline, CDR1 is MNHEY and CDR2 is SMNVEV (reference sequence). V trimming: 2 bases; J trimming: 6 bases; junction bases outside the gene matches: 11. The CDR3 coding sequence is TGTGCCAGCAGTTTAACCCGCGGGAGGGCCTCAGTCGAGCAGTACTTC. Its translation: CASSLTRGRASVEQYF.

A word on this clonotype: This may arise from a read error, as a much more abundant clone is one base away. V usage is TRBV12-3 or TRBV12-4 and J usage is TRBJ2-6; D remains unclear. The CDR3 loop spans 13 amino acids. CDR3 bases: TGTGCCACCAGTTTAGACGGGCCCAACGTCCTGACTTTC. It is translated as CATSLDGPNVLTF.

Many counts were recorded for this clonotype. This chain joins TRBV5-1 and TRBJ1-1; D is unclear. The CDR3 loop spans 13 amino acids. V lost 5 bases and J 2 bases, leaving 10 bases between the germline ends. CDR1 SGHRS and CDR2 YFSETQ come from the germline V gene. The CDR3 DNA is TGCGCCAGCAGGGGTATCATTAACACTGAAGCTTTCTTT. Translation gives CASRGIINTEAFF.

This clonotype was seen a handful of times. The chain is built from TRBV7-6 and TRBJ2-2; D unresolved. Trimming cost V 1 base and J 2 bases, with 8 bases left between them. CDR1 and CDR2 from the germline V gene are SGHVS and FNYEAQ. This CDR3 is 15 amino acids long. Here the CDR3 reads CASSLVGFNTGELFF. DNA for the CDR3: TGTGCCAGCAGCTTAGTTGGATTCAACACCGGGGAGCTGTTTTTT.

This clonotype was detected a few times. This chain links TRBV6-5 with TRBJ2-1; D might be TRBD1 (6 bases). The CDR3 length is 14 residues. V lost 3 bases to trimming and J lost 7 bases, with 13 bases between them. Germline V gives CDR1 MNHEY, CDR2 SVGAGI. The CDR3 DNA follows: TGTGCCAGCAGTTATCTGGCAGGGGAAAATGAGCAGTTCTTC. The encoded protein is CASSYLAGENEQFF.

This clonotype was observed at least ten times. The chain couples TRBV12-3 or TRBV12-4 to TRBJ2-5; D gene ambiguous. The CDR3 runs 13 residues. V was pared by 0 bases and J by 5 bases, with 7 bases between. The DNA for the CDR3 is TGTGCCAGCAGTTTAGCCGGTAGGGAGACCCAGTACTTC. It is translated as CASSLAGRETQYF.

V is TRBV3-1 and J is TRBJ2-3; TRBD2 matches at 12 bases. The CDR3 loop spans 19 amino acids. Germline lookup yields CDR1 LGHDT and CDR2 YNNKEL (reference sequence). V lost 0 bases and J lost 2; bases outside the gene matches: 9. CDR3 nucleotides: TGTGCCAGCAGCCAAGATCTGGCTAGCGGGAGGGCCCTCACAGATACGCAGTATTTT. Translation gives CASSQDLASGRALTDTQYF.

The chain joins TRBV12-3 or TRBV12-4 to TRBJ1-1, with D uncertain. The germline V and J ends were trimmed by 0 bases and 6 bases, with 8 bases remaining between them. The CDR3 extends over 13 amino acids. CDR3 nucleotides: TGTGCCAGCAGTTTAGCCCCCGGCGCTGAAGCTTTCTTT. Translated: CASSLAPGAEAFF.

This chain links TRBV30 with TRBJ1-3; 7 bases map to TRBD1. The CDR3 is 15 amino acids. Losses at the gene ends were 4 bases for V and 2 bases for J; bases not matched to a gene: 8. The germline V gene has CDR1 GTSNPN and CDR2 SVGIG (reference sequence). CDR3 sequence reads: CAWIDWTGAGNTIYF. In DNA form, the CDR3 reads TGTGCCTGGATTGATTGGACAGGCGCTGGAAACACCATATATTTT. Complete variable domain (other parts from reference TRBV30 and TRBJ1-3): SQTIHQWPATLVQPVGSPLSLECTVEGTSNPNLYWYRQAAGRGLQLLFYSVGIGQISSEVPQNLSASRPQDRQFILSSKKLLLSDSGFYLCAWIDWTGAGNTIYFGEGSWLTVV.

This sequence joins TRBV16 and TRBJ2-7, with D uncertain. Germline CDR1 KGHSY, CDR2 FQNENV. This CDR3 contains 14 residues. V lost 4 bases and J lost 2, with 12 bases in between. CDR3 region: CASSPPTETYEQYF. The CDR3 nucleotides read TGTGCCAGCAGCCCACCGACCGAAACCTACGAGCAGTACTTC.

This clonotype was counted a few times. This chain joins TRBV2 and TRBJ2-3; 9 bases line up with TRBD2. Germline V gene lookup returns CDR1 SNHLY and CDR2 FYNNEI. This CDR3 contains 16 residues. V gave up 5 bases and J gave up 4 bases; unmatched junction bases: 10. The CDR3 sequence: CASSSLRGGVSDTQYF. The CDR3 bases are TGTGCCAGCAGTTCTCTTCGCGGGGGGGTGTCAGATACGCAGTATTTT.

This clonotype was detected only a few times. CDR3 DNA: TGTGCCGCCAGGGGACTCACAGACGTTGCAGATACGCAGTATTTT. This sequence encodes CAARGLTDVADTQYF. The chain joins TRBV10-3 to TRBJ2-3; possibly TRBD1 or TRBD2 for D (6 bases each). The CDR3 contains 15 residues. The V end was cut by 11 bases, the J end by 4 bases, with 22 bases between. Germline CDR1 is ENHRY and CDR2 is SYGVKD.

The gene calls are TRBV4-3 and TRBJ2-1; TRBD1 might be the D (5 bases). Germline V gene lookup returns CDR1 LGHNA and CDR2 YSLEER. Trimming stripped 0 bases from V and 0 bases from J, with 15 bases between. The CDR3 totals 18 residues. DNA of the CDR3: TGCGCCAGCAGCCAAGAACCCCAGGGCCTCAGCTCCTACAATGAGCAGTTCTTC. Translation: CASSQEPQGLSSYNEQFF.

This clonotype was recorded a few times. The rearrangement links TRBV30 to TRBJ2-7; D is undetermined. V was shortened by 2 bases and J by 12 bases, with 11 bases between the two germline ends. The CDR3 sequence is 10 residues long. Germline V gives CDR1 GTSNPN, CDR2 SVGIG (reference sequence). The CDR3 DNA reads as TGTGCCTGGAGTACTTGGGCTTTGTACTTC. Its translation: CAWSTWALYF. Variable domain in full (rest from reference TRBV30 and TRBJ2-7): SQTIHQWPATLVQPVGSPLSLECTVEGTSNPNLYWYRQAAGRGLQLLFYSVGIGQISSEVPQNLSASRPQDRQFILSSKKLLLSDSGFYLCAWSTWALYFGPGTRLTVT.